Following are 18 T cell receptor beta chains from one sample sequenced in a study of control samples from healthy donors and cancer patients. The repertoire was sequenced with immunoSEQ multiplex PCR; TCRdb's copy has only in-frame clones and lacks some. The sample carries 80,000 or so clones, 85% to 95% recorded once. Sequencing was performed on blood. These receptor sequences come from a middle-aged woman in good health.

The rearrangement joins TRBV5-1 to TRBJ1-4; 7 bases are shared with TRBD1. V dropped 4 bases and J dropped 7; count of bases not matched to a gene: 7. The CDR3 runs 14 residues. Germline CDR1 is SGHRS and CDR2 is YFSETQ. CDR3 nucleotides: TGCGCCAGCAGCGTACAGGGGATTACTGAAAAACTGTTTTTT. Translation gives CASSVQGITEKLFF.

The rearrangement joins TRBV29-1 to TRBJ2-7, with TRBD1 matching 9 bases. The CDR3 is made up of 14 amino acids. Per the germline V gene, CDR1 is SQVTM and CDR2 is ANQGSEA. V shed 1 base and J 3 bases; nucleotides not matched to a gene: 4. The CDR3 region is CSVEGVGQGYEQYF. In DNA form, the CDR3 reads TGCAGCGTTGAAGGGGTGGGACAGGGCTACGAGCAGTACTTC.

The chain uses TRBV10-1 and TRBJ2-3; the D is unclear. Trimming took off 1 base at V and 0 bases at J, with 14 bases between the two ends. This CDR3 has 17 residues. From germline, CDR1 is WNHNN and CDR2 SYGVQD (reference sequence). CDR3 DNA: TGCGCCAGCAGTGAGTATATCAGGCCTTCTAGCACAGATACGCAGTATTTT. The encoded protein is CASSEYIRPSSTDTQYF.

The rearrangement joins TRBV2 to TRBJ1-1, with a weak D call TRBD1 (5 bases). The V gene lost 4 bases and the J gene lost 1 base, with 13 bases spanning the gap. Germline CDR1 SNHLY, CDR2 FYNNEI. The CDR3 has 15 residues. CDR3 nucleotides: TGTGCCAGCAGTGCCTTGGGCGGGGGGAACACTGAAGCTTTCTTT. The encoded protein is CASSALGGGNTEAFF.

Here the CDR3 reads CAISDGGLTEAFF. CDR3 nucleotide sequence: TGTGCCATCAGTGATGGGGGGTTAACTGAAGCTTTCTTT. The V gene is TRBV10-3, the J gene TRBJ1-1, with a weak D call TRBD1 (5 bases). CDR3 length: 13 residues. The germline V and J ends were trimmed by 3 bases and 5 bases, with 10 bases remaining between them. The germline V gene encodes CDR1 ENHRY and CDR2 SYGVKD.

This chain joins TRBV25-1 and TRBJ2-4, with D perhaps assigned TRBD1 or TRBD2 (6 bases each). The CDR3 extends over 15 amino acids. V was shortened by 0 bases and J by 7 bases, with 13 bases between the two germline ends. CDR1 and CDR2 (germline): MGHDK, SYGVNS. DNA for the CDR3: TGTGCCAGCAGTGAATACGGGGGCGCCCTCAACATTCAGTACTTC. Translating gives CASSEYGGALNIQYF. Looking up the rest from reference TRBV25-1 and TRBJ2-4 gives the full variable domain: EADIYQTPRYLVIGTGKKITLECSQTMGHDKMYWYQQDPGMELHLIHYSYGVNSTEKGDLSSESTVSRIRTEHFPLTLESARPSHTSQYLCASSEYGGALNIQYFGAGTRLSVL.

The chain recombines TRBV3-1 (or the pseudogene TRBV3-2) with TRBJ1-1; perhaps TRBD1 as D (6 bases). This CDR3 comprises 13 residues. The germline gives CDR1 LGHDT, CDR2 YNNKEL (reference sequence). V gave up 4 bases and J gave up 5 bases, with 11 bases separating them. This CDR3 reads CASSPQGWTEAFF. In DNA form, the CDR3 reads TGTGCCAGCAGCCCTCAGGGGTGGACTGAAGCTTTCTTT.

The CDR3 nucleotides read TGTGCCAGCAGTCTGAGGGGTACTGGGGCCAACGTCCTGACTTTC. Its translation: CASSLRGTGANVLTF. The chain employs TRBV7-9 and TRBJ2-6; D could derive from TRBD1 or TRBD2 (5 bases each). Germline V gene sequence: CDR1 SEHNR, CDR2 FQNEAQ (reference sequence). The CDR3 has 15 amino acids. Trimming took 6 bases from V and 2 from J, leaving 11 bases between them.

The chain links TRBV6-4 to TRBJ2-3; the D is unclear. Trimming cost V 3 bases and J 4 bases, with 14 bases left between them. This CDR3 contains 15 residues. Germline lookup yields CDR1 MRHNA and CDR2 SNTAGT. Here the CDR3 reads CASSESSIAPDTQYF. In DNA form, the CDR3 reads TGTGCCAGCAGTGAGTCAAGCATTGCCCCAGATACGCAGTATTTT.

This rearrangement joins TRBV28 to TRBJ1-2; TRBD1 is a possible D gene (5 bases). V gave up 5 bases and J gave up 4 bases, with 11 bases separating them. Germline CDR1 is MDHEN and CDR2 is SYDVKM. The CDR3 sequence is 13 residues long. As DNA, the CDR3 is TGTGCCAGCAGTCAGGGCTTTGTCTATGGCTACACCTTC. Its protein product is CASSQGFVYGYTF.

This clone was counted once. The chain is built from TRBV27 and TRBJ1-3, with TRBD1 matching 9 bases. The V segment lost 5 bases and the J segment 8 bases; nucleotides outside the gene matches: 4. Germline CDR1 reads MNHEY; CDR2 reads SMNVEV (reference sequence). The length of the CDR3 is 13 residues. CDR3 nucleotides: TGTGCCAGCAGTCGGACAGGGGAGGACACCATATATTTT. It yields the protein CASSRTGEDTIYF.

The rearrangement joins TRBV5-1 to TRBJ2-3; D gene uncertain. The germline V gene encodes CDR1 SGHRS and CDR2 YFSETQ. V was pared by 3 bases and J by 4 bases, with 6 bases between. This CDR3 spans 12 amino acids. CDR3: CASSSPADTQYF. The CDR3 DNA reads TGCGCCAGCAGCTCCCCCGCAGATACGCAGTATTTT. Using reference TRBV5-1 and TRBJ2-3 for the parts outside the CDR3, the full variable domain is KAGVTQTPRYLIKTRGQQVTLSCSPISGHRSVSWYQQTPGQGLQFLFEYFSETQRNKGNFPGRFSGRQFSNSRSEMNVSTLELGDSALYLCASSSPADTQYFGPGTRLTVL.

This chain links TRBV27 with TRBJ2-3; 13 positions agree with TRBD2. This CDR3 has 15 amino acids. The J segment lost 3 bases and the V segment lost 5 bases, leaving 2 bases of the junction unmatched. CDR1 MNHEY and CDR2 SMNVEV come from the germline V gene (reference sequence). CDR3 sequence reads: CASSRLAGGTDTQYF. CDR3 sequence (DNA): TGTGCCAGCAGTCGACTAGCGGGGGGTACAGATACGCAGTATTTT.

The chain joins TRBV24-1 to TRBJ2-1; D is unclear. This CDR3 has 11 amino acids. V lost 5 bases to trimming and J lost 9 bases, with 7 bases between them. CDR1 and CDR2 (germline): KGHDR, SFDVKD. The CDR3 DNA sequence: TGTGCCACCAGTGGGGCTACTGAGCAGTTCTTC. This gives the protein CATSGATEQFF.

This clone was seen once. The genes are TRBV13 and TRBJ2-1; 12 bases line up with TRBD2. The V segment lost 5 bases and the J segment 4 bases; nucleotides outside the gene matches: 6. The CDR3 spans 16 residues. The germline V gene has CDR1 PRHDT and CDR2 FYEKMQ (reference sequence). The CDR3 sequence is CASSPPGLAGYNEQFF. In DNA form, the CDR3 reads TGTGCCAGCAGCCCACCGGGACTAGCGGGTTACAATGAGCAGTTCTTC.

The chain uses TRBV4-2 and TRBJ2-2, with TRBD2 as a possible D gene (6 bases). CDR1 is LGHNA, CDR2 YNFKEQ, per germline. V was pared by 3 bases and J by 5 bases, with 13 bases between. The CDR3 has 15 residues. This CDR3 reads CASSHGETRTGELFF. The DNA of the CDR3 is TGTGCCAGCAGCCATGGTGAGACTAGAACCGGGGAGCTGTTTTTT.

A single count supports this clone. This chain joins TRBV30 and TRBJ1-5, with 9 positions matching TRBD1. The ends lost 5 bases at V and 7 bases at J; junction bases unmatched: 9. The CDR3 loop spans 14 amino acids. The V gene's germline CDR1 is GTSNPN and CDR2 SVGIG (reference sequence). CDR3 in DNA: TGTGCCTGGGGACAGGGGTCAGGATTGCAGCCCCAGCATTTT. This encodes CAWGQGSGLQPQHF. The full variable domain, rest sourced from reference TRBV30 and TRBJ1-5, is SQTIHQWPATLVQPVGSPLSLECTVEGTSNPNLYWYRQAAGRGLQLLFYSVGIGQISSEVPQNLSASRPQDRQFILSSKKLLLSDSGFYLCAWGQGSGLQPQHFGDGTRLSIL.

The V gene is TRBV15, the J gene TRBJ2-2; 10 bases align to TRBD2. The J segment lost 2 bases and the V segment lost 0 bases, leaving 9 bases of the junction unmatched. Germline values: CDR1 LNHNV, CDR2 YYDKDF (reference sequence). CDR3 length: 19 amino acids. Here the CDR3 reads CATSREGGLAGGNTGELFF. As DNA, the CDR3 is TGTGCCACCAGCAGAGAGGGGGGATTAGCGGGAGGTAACACCGGGGAGCTGTTTTTT.